This T cell receptor beta chain appears in the sequencing data of a study of blood T cells in healthy people across ages. The study, taken as a whole, reports: Across samples, TCR beta diversity tracked strongly with naive T cell percentage. Any conclusive comparison of naive versus antigen-experienced cells was prevented by using unsorted PBMCs. Relative to aged donors, long-lived donors carried more naive CD4+ cells and displayed higher diversity.

The table lists this clonotype with a few counts. Its antigen is still unknown. A second PCR, run for roughly 7 to 11 cycles, used a sample-barcoded 5' primer plus a J-beta primer mix. One entry per CDR3 protein, called by TCRdb with MiXCR from the 5' RACE reads. The table has approximately 1.5 million distinct CDR3 sequences, approximately 39% seen once. The CDR3 runs to 15 residues. Germline V lookup: CDR1 SGDLS, CDR2 YYNGEE. Between the trimmed V and J ends, which lost 0 bases and 4 bases, there was a span of 10 bases. Isolated per sample were at least 6.5 million PBMCs. V gene TRBV9 combines with J gene TRBJ2-2, with D tentatively TRBD1 (5 bases). The sequencing sample was made of blood. The sequence was obtained from a woman aged 18-35 years in good health. In DNA, the CDR3 is TGTGCCAGCAGCGTAGCCGGACAATCCACCGGGGAGCTGTTTTTT. Its translation: CASSVAGQSTGELFF. Full variable domain (remainder filled in from reference TRBV9 and TRBJ2-2): DSGVTQTPKHLITATGQRVTLRCSPRSGDLSVYWYQQSLDQGLQFLIQYYNGEERAKGNILERFSAQQFPDLHSELNLSSLELGDSALYFCASSVAGQSTGELFFGEGSRLTVL.